This T cell receptor (beta chain) was captured by sequencing in a study of shared clonotypes between healthy human individuals. Naive CD8 cells comprised CD45RO-negative, CCR7-positively selected cells, excluding terminally differentiated effector memory CD45RA+ cells. Clones were read by immunoSEQ multiplex PCR, and TCRdb kept only the in-frame ones, dropping some. The sample shows about 1,800,000 clones, approximately 95% of them seen only once. V shed 8 bases and J shed 0 bases, with 25 bases lying between them. The germline V gene encodes CDR1 MNHEY and CDR2 SMNVEV (reference sequence). This CDR3 has 19 residues.

The chain joins TRBV27 to TRBJ2-2, with a weak D call TRBD1 (5 bases). This TCR was recovered from a man aged 18 to 30 in good health. The sequenced material came from naive CD8+ T cells sorted from blood. CDR3 sequence: CASLRSRTGFYPNTGELFF. The CDR3, as DNA: TGTGCCAGCCTTCGTTCCCGTACAGGTTTTTACCCGAACACCGGGGAGCTGTTTTTT.